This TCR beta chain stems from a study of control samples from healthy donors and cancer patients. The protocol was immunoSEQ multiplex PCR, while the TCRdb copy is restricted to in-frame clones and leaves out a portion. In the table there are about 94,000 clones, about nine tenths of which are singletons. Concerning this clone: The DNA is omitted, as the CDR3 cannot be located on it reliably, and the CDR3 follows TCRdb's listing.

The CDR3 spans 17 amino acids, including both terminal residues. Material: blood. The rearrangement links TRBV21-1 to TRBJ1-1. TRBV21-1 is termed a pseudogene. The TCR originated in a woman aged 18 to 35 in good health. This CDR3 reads CASSTPFAWGGGTEAFF.